One T cell receptor beta chain is described in this entry. Its target is unknown. This entry is derived from a study of shared clonotypes between healthy human individuals. Study-wide points: Naive CD4 clonotypes were shared across several donors at around 5%.

V lost 3 bases and J lost 3; bases outside the gene matches: 14. Germline CDR1 SGHTA, CDR2 FQGNSA. CDR3 length equals 19 residues. The assay used deep level. Clones were sequenced by immunoSEQ multiplex PCR, and TCRdb holds only the in-frame ones, with some missing. Of roughly 2.5 million clones listed, over 85% are singletons. This receptor was identified in a man between 18 and 35 years old in good health. The sequenced material came from naive CD4+ T cells sorted from blood. As to subset: CD45RA+ positively selected. The gene calls are TRBV7-2 and TRBJ1-3; TRBD1 aligns across 10 bases. The CDR3 DNA is TGTGCCAGCAGCTTTGACAGGGGGCACAGATCTTTAAATGGAAACACCATATATTTT. As protein: CASSFDRGHRSLNGNTIYF.